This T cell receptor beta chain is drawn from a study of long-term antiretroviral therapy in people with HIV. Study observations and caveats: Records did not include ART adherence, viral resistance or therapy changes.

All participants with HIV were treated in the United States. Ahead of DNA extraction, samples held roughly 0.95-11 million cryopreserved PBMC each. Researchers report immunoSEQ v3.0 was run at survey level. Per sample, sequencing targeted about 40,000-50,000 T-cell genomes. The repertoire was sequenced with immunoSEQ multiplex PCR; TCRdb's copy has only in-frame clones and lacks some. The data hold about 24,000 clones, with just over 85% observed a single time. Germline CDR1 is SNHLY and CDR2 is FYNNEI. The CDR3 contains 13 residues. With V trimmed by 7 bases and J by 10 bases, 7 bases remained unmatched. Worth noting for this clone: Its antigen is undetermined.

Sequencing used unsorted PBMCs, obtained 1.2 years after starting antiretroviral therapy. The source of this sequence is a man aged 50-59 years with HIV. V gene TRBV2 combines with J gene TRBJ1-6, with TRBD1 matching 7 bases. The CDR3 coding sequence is TGTGCCAGCACCTCGACAGGGTCCTCACCCCTCCACTTT. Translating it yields CASTSTGSSPLHF.